This is a list of T cell receptor beta chains from one sample in a study of T cell changes during pregnancy in multiple sclerosis. Assay: immunoSEQ multiplex PCR; the TCRdb copy retains only in-frame clones and omits some. Here the sample spans 28,000 or so clones, around nine tenths being singletons. Material: CD8+ T cells from peripheral blood mononuclear cells, obtained before pregnancy. These receptors were collected from a female donor with multiple sclerosis, enrolled in a pregnancy study. CDR3s include the opening cysteine and the closing phenylalanine or tryptophan. The D gene is left open where the match is weak. A clone size is listed for some rows: how often the clone was seen (once, few, many), or a class if it is expanded.

v_gene,j_gene,abundance,d_gene,CDR3aa,CDR3nt
TRBV5-1,TRBJ2-1,.,.,CASSMVNYNEQFF,TGCGCCAGCAGCATGGTCAACTACAATGAGCAGTTCTTC
TRBV29-1,TRBJ2-2,few,.,CSVEERGYGTGELFF,TGCAGCGTTGAAGAAAGGGGTTATGGAACCGGGGAGCTGTTTTTT
TRBV7-9,TRBJ1-1,.,TRBD1,CASSLGTGLNTEAFF,TGTGCCAGCAGCTTGGGGACAGGGCTAAACACTGAAGCTTTCTTT
TRBV11-2,TRBJ2-4,.,.,CASSLDQGGLKNIQYF,TGTGCCAGCAGCTTAGATCAGGGGGGCCTTAAAAACATTCAGTACTTC
TRBV7-9,TRBJ2-7,.,.,CASSLQGYEQYF,TGTGCCAGCAGCTTACAGGGGTACGAGCAGTACTTC
TRBV6-4,TRBJ2-1,.,TRBD2,CASSPFRTSSTYEQFF,TGTGCCAGCAGCCCTTTCAGGACTAGCTCTACCTATGAGCAGTTCTTC
TRBV5-6,TRBJ2-3,.,TRBD2,CASSLAGLAGEDTDTQYF,TGTGCCAGCAGCTTGGCTGGACTAGCGGGAGAGGACACAGATACGCAGTATTTT
TRBV6-5,TRBJ2-5,.,.,CASSYSKLAYETQYF,TGTGCCAGCAGTTACTCGAAACTAGCATACGAGACCCAGTACTTC
TRBV7-9,TRBJ2-7,.,TRBD2,CASSPTSGPSYEQYF,TGTGCCAGCAGTCCTACTAGCGGGCCTTCCTACGAGCAGTACTTC
TRBV9,TRBJ2-1,.,TRBD1,CASSVEQGARWNEQFF,TGTGCCAGCAGCGTAGAGCAGGGGGCGAGGTGGAATGAGCAGTTCTTC
TRBV7-9,TRBJ2-1,.,.,CASSLVAHNEQFF,TGTGCCAGCAGCTTAGTAGCCCACAATGAGCAGTTCTTC
TRBV7-9,TRBJ2-2,once,.,CASSLVWPEGTGELFF,TGTGCCAGCAGCTTAGTTTGGCCGGAGGGAACCGGGGAGCTGTTTTTT
TRBV27,TRBJ2-2,.,TRBD2,CASSHGLAGLAGELFF,TGTGCCAGCAGTCACGGACTAGCGGGGCTCGCCGGGGAGCTGTTTTTT
TRBV2,TRBJ1-6,.,.,CASKRGAENSPLHF,TGTGCCAGCAAAAGGGGCGCGGAAAATTCACCCCTCCACTTT
TRBV4-1,TRBJ2-3,.,.,CASSQERSQGRTDTQYF,TGCGCCAGCAGCCAAGAAAGGTCTCAGGGAAGGACAGATACGCAGTATTTT
TRBV14,TRBJ2-2,.,.,CASSPIWGPGGELFF,TGTGCCAGCAGCCCGATTTGGGGGCCTGGGGGGGAGCTGTTTTTT
TRBV7-2,TRBJ2-1,.,TRBD2,CASSLTSGRKSSYNEQFF,TGTGCCAGCAGCCTGACTAGCGGGAGGAAAAGCTCCTACAATGAGCAGTTCTTC
TRBV18,TRBJ2-7,.,.,CASSPVYSYEQYF,TGTGCCAGCTCACCAGTCTACTCCTACGAGCAGTACTTC
TRBV2,TRBJ2-1,.,TRBD2,CASRPTSGRAPNYNEQFF,TGTGCCAGCAGACCTACTAGCGGGAGGGCTCCTAACTACAATGAGCAGTTCTTC
TRBV9,TRBJ2-7,.,.,CASSVERGGYEQYF,TGTGCCAGCAGCGTAGAAAGGGGTGGTTACGAGCAGTACTTC
TRBV6-4,TRBJ2-3,medium-sized,TRBD2,CASGESGSGTDTQYF,TGTGCCAGCGGCGAAAGCGGGAGCGGTACAGATACGCAGTATTTT
TRBV11-3,TRBJ2-2,.,.,CASSPNPTGELFF,TGTGCCAGCAGCCCCAATCCCACCGGGGAGCTGTTTTTT
TRBV19,TRBJ2-1,.,TRBD2,CASSILGAGGAYNEQFF,TGTGCCAGTAGTATTTTGGGGGCGGGAGGGGCCTACAATGAGCAGTTCTTC
TRBV11-3,TRBJ2-1,.,TRBD2,CASSPGLAETLRNEQFF,TGTGCCAGCAGCCCTGGACTAGCGGAAACCCTTAGGAATGAGCAGTTCTTC
TRBV30,TRBJ1-1,.,TRBD1,CAWGQGANTEAFF,TGTGCCTGGGGTCAGGGGGCGAACACTGAAGCTTTCTTT
TRBV10-3,TRBJ2-1,.,.,CAISELTGYNEQFF,TGTGCCATCAGTGAGCTGACAGGTTACAATGAGCAGTTCTTC
TRBV19,TRBJ1-5,.,TRBD1,CASSIPRQGNQPQHF,TGTGCCAGTAGTATCCCTCGACAGGGTAATCAGCCCCAGCATTTT
TRBV13,TRBJ2-1,.,.,CASSTMGLGQFF,TGTGCCAGCAGCACGATGGGGCTGGGGCAGTTCTTC
TRBV5-8,TRBJ2-6,.,.,CASSLNTGEANVLTF,TGTGCCAGCAGCCTAAACACAGGAGAGGCCAACGTCCTGACTTTC
TRBV11-3,TRBJ2-1,.,TRBD2,CASSSQSSGRVDEQFF,TGTGCCAGCAGCTCCCAATCTAGCGGGAGGGTGGATGAGCAGTTCTTC
TRBV5-8,TRBJ2-1,.,.,CASRQIGGHNEQFF,TGTGCCAGCCGCCAGATCGGGGGTCACAATGAGCAGTTCTTC
TRBV4-3,TRBJ2-7,.,.,CASSQDTGSGEQYF,TGCGCCAGCAGCCAAGATACGGGTTCGGGCGAGCAGTACTTC
TRBV29-1,TRBJ2-7,.,TRBD1,CSVEGEEGTVSYEQYF,TGCAGCGTTGAAGGGGAAGAGGGGACAGTGAGCTACGAGCAGTACTTC
TRBV12-5,TRBJ2-3,.,.,CASGLTWTNPCTDTQYF,TGTGCTAGTGGTTTGACCTGGACAAACCCTTGCACAGATACGCAGTATTTT
TRBV10-3,TRBJ1-1,medium-sized,TRBD1,CAISVRDRRPRTEAFF,TGTGCCATCAGTGTAAGGGACAGGCGCCCGAGGACTGAAGCTTTCTTT
TRBV7-8,TRBJ2-1,.,TRBD2,CASSSPGASGGYWENEQFF,TGTGCCAGCAGCTCCCCCGGCGCTAGCGGAGGTTATTGGGAAAATGAGCAGTTCTTC
TRBV28,TRBJ2-7,once,TRBD2,CASSLRLAEYEQYF,TGTGCCAGCAGTTTACGACTAGCGGAATACGAGCAGTACTTC
TRBV13,TRBJ1-5,once,.,CASSLMRAEPQHF,TGTGCCAGCAGCTTAATGCGCGCGGAGCCCCAGCATTTT
TRBV27,TRBJ2-7,once,.,CASSLAGPGYEQYF,TGTGCCAGCAGTTTAGCAGGGCCCGGCTACGAGCAGTACTTC
TRBV9,TRBJ2-1,.,TRBD2,CASTLLGLAGVGEQFF,TGTGCCAGCACGCTACTAGGACTAGCGGGAGTTGGTGAGCAGTTCTTC
TRBV2,TRBJ2-4,.,.,CASSPPTGAKNIQYF,TGTGCCAGCAGCCCCCCCACAGGGGCCAAAAACATTCAGTACTTC
TRBV4-1,TRBJ2-2,once,TRBD2,CASSQGAGGPGELFF,TGCGCCAGCAGCCAAGGGGCGGGGGGACCCGGGGAGCTGTTTTTT
TRBV7-9,TRBJ1-2,.,.,CASSSPRAHGYTF,TGTGCCAGCAGCTCCCCCAGGGCTCATGGCTACACCTTC
TRBV28,TRBJ2-1,.,TRBD1,CASSTPDRGEYNEQFF,TGTGCCAGCAGTACCCCGGACAGGGGAGAATACAATGAGCAGTTCTTC
TRBV27,TRBJ2-1,.,TRBD1,CASRGQGMNNEQFF,TGTGCCAGCCGAGGACAGGGGATGAACAATGAGCAGTTCTTC
TRBV7-6,TRBJ2-7,.,TRBD1,CASSPAGTGYEQYF,TGTGCCAGCAGCCCGGCGGGGACAGGCTACGAGCAGTACTTC
TRBV19,TRBJ2-3,.,.,CASSTRLQTDTDTQYF,TGTGCCAGTAGTACTCGACTGCAAACCGACACAGATACGCAGTATTTT
TRBV4-3,TRBJ2-7,.,.,CASSQDGGISYEQYF,TGCGCCAGCAGCCAAGATGGAGGGATCTCCTACGAGCAGTACTTC